This T cell receptor beta chain was sequenced during a study of metastatic and nonmetastatic thyroid tumors. Study in general: Where malignant and benign thyroid patients were concerned, repertoires were compared across blood and tumor or nodule tissue. Study conclusions and caveats: Malignant thyroid tumors reportedly had TCR beta diversity that was significantly higher than in benign nodules, in blood and tumor.

How the authors handled the data: Between-group CDR3 differences, defined by clinicopathological status, yielded a distant-metastasis classifier for papillary thyroid cancer. TCRdb re-clonotyped the PCR reads via MiXCR. Here the V and J calls rest on TCRdb's processing, not on the authors' analysis. The repertoire holds around 53,000 clones, with roughly 18% as singletons. This clone was found many times. Its antigen is unknown. Unmatched junction bases numbered 3, after V lost 4 bases and J lost 3 bases. Germline V CDR1 and CDR2: LGHDT, YNNKEL (reference sequence). The CDR3 is 14 residues long. Each patient went into thyroid surgery without having received any treatment.

The sequencing sample was made of blood. The gene calls are TRBV3-1 and TRBJ2-7, with 10 bases lining up with TRBD1. This receptor was taken from a female donor with papillary thyroid cancer or a benign thyroid nodule (not recorded which). Some clones in this sample may be carry-over from other donors' samples. CDR3 nucleotides: TGTGCCAGCAGCCCACGGACAGGGGGCTACGAGCAGTACTTC. It translates to CASSPRTGGYEQYF.